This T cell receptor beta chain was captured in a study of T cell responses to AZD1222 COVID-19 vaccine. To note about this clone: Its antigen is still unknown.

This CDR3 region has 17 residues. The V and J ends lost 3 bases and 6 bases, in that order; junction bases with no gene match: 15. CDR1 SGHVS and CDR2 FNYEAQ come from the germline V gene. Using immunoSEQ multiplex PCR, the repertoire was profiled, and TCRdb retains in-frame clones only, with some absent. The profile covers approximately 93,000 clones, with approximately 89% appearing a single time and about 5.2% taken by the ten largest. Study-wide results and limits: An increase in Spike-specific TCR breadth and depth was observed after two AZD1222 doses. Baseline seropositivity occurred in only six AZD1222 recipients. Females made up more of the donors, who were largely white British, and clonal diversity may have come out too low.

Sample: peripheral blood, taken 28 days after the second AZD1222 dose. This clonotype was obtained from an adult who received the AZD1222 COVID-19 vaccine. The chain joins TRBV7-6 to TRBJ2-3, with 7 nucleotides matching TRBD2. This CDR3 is CASSFGGGGGLSDTQYF. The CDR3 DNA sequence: TGTGCCAGCAGCTTTGGAGGCGGGGGAGGGCTTTCGGATACGCAGTATTTT.